This T cell receptor beta chain was recovered during a study of blood T cells in healthy people across ages. PCR was performed a second time for about 7 to 11 cycles using a sample-barcoded 5' primer and a J-beta primer mix. In TCRdb, the 5' RACE reads were re-called with MiXCR into one record per CDR3 protein. The sample comprises roughly 1 million distinct CDR3 sequences, roughly a quarter of which are singletons, and around 0.75% rests with the top ten. This CDR3 has 14 residues. Trimming removed 6 bases at V and 2 bases at J, with 13 bases between. These data were also filed under a second study, of T cells of mothers and their children.

This chain links TRBV12-3 or TRBV12-4 with TRBJ1-2; D gene ambiguous. The TCR comes from a girl aged 2-15 years in good health. Sequencing was carried out using blood. CDR3 DNA sequence: TGTGCCAGCAGGCAGGACGGTGGAAACTATGGCTACACCTTC. This sequence encodes CASRQDGGNYGYTF.